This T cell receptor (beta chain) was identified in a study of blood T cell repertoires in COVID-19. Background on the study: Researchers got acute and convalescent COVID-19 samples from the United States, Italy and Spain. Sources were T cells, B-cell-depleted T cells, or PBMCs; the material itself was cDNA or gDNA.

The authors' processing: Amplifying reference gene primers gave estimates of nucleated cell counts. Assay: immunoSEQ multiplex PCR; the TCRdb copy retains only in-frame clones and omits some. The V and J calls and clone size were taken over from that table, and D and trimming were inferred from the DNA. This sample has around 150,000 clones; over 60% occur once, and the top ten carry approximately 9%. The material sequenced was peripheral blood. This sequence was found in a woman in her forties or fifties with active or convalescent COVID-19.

CDR3 DNA: TGTGCCAGCAGTTTGGGGCCTGGTCAGCCCCAGCATTTT. Translation: CASSLGPGQPQHF. The gene calls are TRBV12-3 or TRBV12-4 and TRBJ1-5; D is possibly TRBD1 (5 bases). V was clipped by 3 bases and J by 6 bases, with 9 bases between them. This CDR3 has 13 amino acids.